A selection of T cell receptor beta chains follows, all from one sample in a study of blood T cell repertoires in COVID-19. Sequenced by immunoSEQ multiplex PCR; TCRdb stores in-frame clones only, minus some. The sample yields about 68,000 clones, 91% seen once. The sequenced sample consisted of peripheral blood. All receptors derive from a woman between 55 and 75 years old with active COVID-19. The CDR3 runs from the conserved cysteine through the conserved F or W. The order of the fields is V gene, clone size, J gene, D gene, CDR3 DNA, CDR3 protein. The D gene is left open where the match is weak. Clone size is given for some rows only: seen once, a few or many times, or a class if the clone is expanded.

>TRBV2|-|TRBJ2-5|-
TGTGCCAGCAGAGAGCTAGAGACCCAGTACTTC
CASRELETQYF
>TRBV28|-|TRBJ2-3|TRBD2
TGTGCCAGCAGTTTCTCCGGGAGGCGGGATACGCAGTATTTT
CASSFSGRRDTQYF
>TRBV3-1/TRBV3-2|-|TRBJ2-6|TRBD1
TGTGCCAGCAGCCAAGGAAGGGACAGGGGAGCTGGGGCCAACGTCCTGACTTTC
CASSQGRDRGAGANVLTF
>TRBV18|-|TRBJ2-7|TRBD1
TGTGCCAGCTCACCGAGGGACAGCTACGAGCAGTACTTC
CASSPRDSYEQYF
>TRBV7-9|-|TRBJ2-7|-
TGTGCCAGCAGCTTTTCCCTCCAGCGAGACCAATTCTACGAGCAGTACTTC
CASSFSLQRDQFYEQYF
>TRBV4-2|-|TRBJ2-2|-
TGTGCCAGCAGCCTGATGTACGGGGGGCGTCCCGGGGAGCTGTTTTTT
CASSLMYGGRPGELFF
>TRBV24-1|-|TRBJ1-2|TRBD1
TGTGCCACCAGTGACCCAGGGGGTAACTATGGCTACACCTTC
CATSDPGGNYGYTF
>TRBV25-1|-|TRBJ1-2|-
TGTGCCAGCAGTGAAGACAGGTCTTACTATGGCTACACCTTC
CASSEDRSYYGYTF
>TRBV28|-|TRBJ2-4|TRBD1
TGTGCCAGCAGTTTCAGGGGGTTAGCCAAAAACATTCAGTACTTC
CASSFRGLAKNIQYF
>TRBV28|-|TRBJ1-5|TRBD1
TGTGCCAGCAGCCCGACACAGGGGACATATAGCAATCAGCCCCAGCATTTT
CASSPTQGTYSNQPQHF
>TRBV7-9|-|TRBJ2-6|-
TGTGCCAGCAGCTTAGCGGCGACTTACTCTGGGGCCAACGTCCTGACTTTC
CASSLAATYSGANVLTF
>TRBV27|-|TRBJ2-5|TRBD2
TGTGCCAGCAGTGGGAGGGCTCAAGAGACCCAGTACTTC
CASSGRAQETQYF
>TRBV12-3/TRBV12-4|-|TRBJ2-7|-
TGTGCCAGCAGTTTGGTAAGGGGCGGCGAGCAGTACTTC
CASSLVRGGEQYF
>TRBV6-5|-|TRBJ2-2|-
TGTGCCAGCAGAAGAACAGGGAACACCGGGGAGCTGTTTTTT
CASRRTGNTGELFF
>TRBV5-4|-|TRBJ2-1|TRBD1
TGTGCCAGCAGCTATTTCCAGGGGGCAGAGAATGAGCAGTTCTTC
CASSYFQGAENEQFF
>TRBV5-1|-|TRBJ1-1|-
TGCGCCAGCAGCTTGGATGGGCCGAACACTGAAGCTTTCTTT
CASSLDGPNTEAFF
>TRBV6-5|-|TRBJ1-2|TRBD1
TGTGCCAGCAGCTACTTGACAGGGACTAACTATGGCTACACCTTC
CASSYLTGTNYGYTF
>TRBV19|once|TRBJ2-7|TRBD2
TGTGCCAGTAGTATGGGAGGCGGGAGGCCGACCTACGAGCAGTACTTC
CASSMGGGRPTYEQYF
>TRBV25-1|-|TRBJ1-1|-
TGTGCCAGCACGGCAGGCGGAGGGACTGAAGCTTTCTTT
CASTAGGGTEAFF
>TRBV10-2|-|TRBJ2-1|-
TGCGCCAGCAGTGAATGGAGCAGTGAGCAGTTCTTC
CASSEWSSEQFF
>TRBV24-1|few|TRBJ2-2|-
TGTGCCACCGGCCCGAACACCGGGGAGCTGTTTTTT
CATGPNTGELFF
>TRBV5-6|-|TRBJ2-3|TRBD2
TGTGCCAGCAGCCCGGGAGTGCTAGCGGGAGGGTTGGATACGCAGTATTTT
CASSPGVLAGGLDTQYF
>TRBV20-1|-|TRBJ2-7|-
TGCAGTGCTCGTGGGCTAGCCTCACCATCCTACGAGCAGTACTTC
CSARGLASPSYEQYF
>TRBV7-2|-|TRBJ2-5|TRBD2
TGTGCCAGCAGCCCTAATCCTCTAGCGGGAATGGAGACCCAGTACTTC
CASSPNPLAGMETQYF
>TRBV19|-|TRBJ1-3|-
TGTGCCAGTAGTATTTCGGGAAACACCATATATTTT
CASSISGNTIYF
>TRBV30|-|TRBJ2-1|-
TGTGCCTGGAGTCCCTGGGACTTCCGGTGGGGGAATGAGCAGTTCTTC
CAWSPWDFRWGNEQFF
>TRBV18|-|TRBJ2-5|-
TGTGCCAGCTCACCAGCCAGGGGACAACAAGAGACCCAGTACTTC
CASSPARGQQETQYF
>TRBV5-1|-|TRBJ2-2|TRBD2
TGCGCCAGCAGCTTGGCACTAGCGGGAGGGCCTACTCTGAGGCGGGAGCTGTTTTTT
CASSLALAGGPTLRRELFF
>TRBV6-5|-|TRBJ1-1|-
TGTGCCAGCAGTCAGTTAAACACTGAAGCTTTCTTT
CASSQLNTEAFF
>TRBV24-1|-|TRBJ2-2|TRBD1
TGTGCCACCAGTGAACCCGGACAGGGAACGGAGCTGTTTTTT
CATSEPGQGTELFF
>TRBV19|-|TRBJ2-6|-
TGTGCCAGTAAGCCGGAGGGATCTGGGGCCAACGTCCTGACTTTC
CASKPEGSGANVLTF
>TRBV4-2|-|TRBJ2-3|-
TGTGCCAGCAGCCAAGCTTCGCAGATCACAGATACGCAGTATTTT
CASSQASQITDTQYF
>TRBV6-5|-|TRBJ1-3|TRBD1
TGTGCCAGCAGAGGCGGGACAGTCTCTGGAAACACCATATATTTT
CASRGGTVSGNTIYF
>TRBV7-9|-|TRBJ2-6|-
TGTGCCGGGGGGAACTCTGGGGCCAACGTCCTGACTTTC
CAGGNSGANVLTF
>TRBV11-2|-|TRBJ2-1|-
TGTGCCAGCAAAGGGGGGGAGGGGAAACGGCTAGGTGAGCAGTTCTTC
CASKGGEGKRLGEQFF
>TRBV2|-|TRBJ1-1|-
TGTGCCAGCAGTGAAAACAGGGAGACTGAAGCTTTCTTT
CASSENRETEAFF
>TRBV7-9|-|TRBJ1-5|-
TGTGCCAGCAGCTTAGGGGGGGGGAATCAGCCCCAGCATTTT
CASSLGGGNQPQHF
>TRBV30|-|TRBJ2-5|-
TGTGCCTGGAGGACACAAGAGACCCAGTACTTC
CAWRTQETQYF
>TRBV6-6|-|TRBJ2-5|TRBD2
TGTGCCAGCAGTTACTCGACTAGCGGGAGAAGTGAGACCCAGTACTTC
CASSYSTSGRSETQYF
>TRBV27|-|TRBJ2-7|TRBD1
TGTGCCAGCAGTTCGGTGACAGGGCGCCAAACCTACGAGCAGTACTTC
CASSSVTGRQTYEQYF
>TRBV5-1|-|TRBJ2-3|-
TGCGCCAGCAGCTTGATAGCGACCGGCACAGATACGCAGTATTTT
CASSLIATGTDTQYF
>TRBV7-7|-|TRBJ2-1|-
TGTGCCAGCAGCGAGACTGACGGGGGTGAGCAGTTCTTC
CASSETDGGEQFF
>TRBV25-1|-|TRBJ1-4|TRBD1
TGTGCCAGCAGAGGGACAGCAAATGAAAAACTGTTTTTT
CASRGTANEKLFF
>TRBV7-2|-|TRBJ2-5|-
TGTGCCAGCAGCTTTAGTCCCACCGGGGAGACCCAGTACTTC
CASSFSPTGETQYF
>TRBV5-1|-|TRBJ2-1|-
TGCGCCAGCAGCGGAAGCGGCGGACCAAACAATGAGCAGTTCTTC
CASSGSGGPNNEQFF
>TRBV2|-|TRBJ2-2|TRBD1
TGTGCCAGCAGTGAACAGGGGGCTACCGGGGAGCTGTTTTTT
CASSEQGATGELFF
>TRBV5-1|-|TRBJ2-7|-
TGCGCCAGCAGCTCGCGACTAGACCTCGAGCAGTACTTC
CASSSRLDLEQYF
>TRBV5-1|-|TRBJ2-3|-
TGCGCCATCCGGCAAGCTGGGGCATGGGGCACAGATACGCAGTATTTT
CAIRQAGAWGTDTQYF
>TRBV28|-|TRBJ2-5|TRBD1
TGTGCCAGCAGCGGCCCCGGGACAGGGGAAGAGACCCAGTACTTC
CASSGPGTGEETQYF
>TRBV5-4|-|TRBJ2-6|TRBD2
TGTGCCAGCAGCCCGCGACTGGCGGGAGTAACTGGGGCCAACGTCCTGACTTTC
CASSPRLAGVTGANVLTF
>TRBV7-2|-|TRBJ2-3|-
TGTGCCAGCAGCCTCTACCGGGGAGATACGCAGTATTTT
CASSLYRGDTQYF
>TRBV29-1|-|TRBJ2-3|TRBD2
TGCAGCGTAGACTTTAGCGGGAGCACAGATACGCAGTATTTT
CSVDFSGSTDTQYF
>TRBV2|-|TRBJ2-2|-
TGTGCCAGCAGTGTCCTAAGAACCGGGGAGCTGTTTTTT
CASSVLRTGELFF
>TRBV28|-|TRBJ1-1|-
TGTGCCAGCAGTAGCGGGGGCGAAAACACTGAAGCTTTCTTT
CASSSGGENTEAFF
>TRBV11-2|-|TRBJ2-7|TRBD2
TGTGCCAGCAGCTCATCGGGACTAGCGGGCACCCCCTACGAGCAGTACTTC
CASSSSGLAGTPYEQYF
>TRBV29-1|-|TRBJ1-2|TRBD1
TGCAGCGCAGTTACCGGGACAGGGGGGGATGGCTACACCTTC
CSAVTGTGGDGYTF
>TRBV28|-|TRBJ1-4|-
TGTGCCAGCAGTTTACCAGGGGATGAAAAACTGTTTTTT
CASSLPGDEKLFF
>TRBV5-1|-|TRBJ2-2|-
TGCGCCAGCAGCTTGCAGACCGGGGAGCTGTTTTTT
CASSLQTGELFF